This is a list of T cell receptor beta chains from one sample in a study of T cell responses to AZD1222 COVID-19 vaccine. Here immunoSEQ multiplex PCR was the method, and the copy in TCRdb shows in-frame clones only, minus some. The sample carries hundreds of thousands of clones, approximately 94% recorded once. Sequencing was performed on peripheral blood, taken on day 0 of MenACWY control vaccination. The receptors shown here come from an adult in good health. Each CDR3 is given with its conserved first and last residue. The order of the fields is D gene, V gene, J gene, clone size, CDR3 DNA, CDR3 protein. D genes are given only for firm matches. Rows give clone size only sometimes, using once, few, many, or a class for an expanded clone.

D gene: TRBD1; V gene: TRBV27; J gene: TRBJ1-5; clone size: -; CDR3 DNA: TGTGCCAGCAGTTGGGGTGGGACAGTCAATCAGCCCCAGCATTTT; CDR3 protein: CASSWGGTVNQPQHF
D gene: -; V gene: TRBV6-5; J gene: TRBJ1-1; clone size: -; CDR3 DNA: TGTGCCAGCAAGATACAGAGGAACACTGAAGCTTTCTTT; CDR3 protein: CASKIQRNTEAFF
D gene: -; V gene: TRBV7-9; J gene: TRBJ1-2; clone size: once; CDR3 DNA: TGTGCCAGCAGCTTATTCAACGGGGATAACTATGGCTACACCTTC; CDR3 protein: CASSLFNGDNYGYTF
D gene: TRBD1; V gene: TRBV7-2; J gene: TRBJ1-2; clone size: once; CDR3 DNA: TGTGCCAGCAGGTCCGGGACAGGGCTTGGCTACACCTTC; CDR3 protein: CASRSGTGLGYTF
D gene: -; V gene: TRBV24-1; J gene: TRBJ2-2; clone size: -; CDR3 DNA: TGTGCCACCAGTGTCGGGAACACCGGGGAGCTGTTTTTT; CDR3 protein: CATSVGNTGELFF
D gene: -; V gene: TRBV7-2; J gene: TRBJ2-1; clone size: -; CDR3 DNA: TGTGCCAGCAGCCCACGGACAGGAGGGTATGAGCAGTTCTTC; CDR3 protein: CASSPRTGGYEQFF
D gene: -; V gene: TRBV27; J gene: TRBJ1-3; clone size: -; CDR3 DNA: TGTGCCAGCAGTTCGCCGGGACGGGGATTCTCTGGAAACACCATATATTTT; CDR3 protein: CASSSPGRGFSGNTIYF
D gene: -; V gene: TRBV29-1; J gene: TRBJ2-3; clone size: once; CDR3 DNA: TGCAGCGTTGAGCGATCCGGGACAACTGGGGGAGATACGCAGTATTTT; CDR3 protein: CSVERSGTTGGDTQYF
D gene: -; V gene: TRBV21-1; J gene: TRBJ1-4; clone size: once; CDR3 DNA: TGTGCCACCCGCCGGGGGACAGGGAATGAAAAACTGTTTTTT; CDR3 protein: CATRRGTGNEKLFF
D gene: TRBD1; V gene: TRBV5-8; J gene: TRBJ1-2; clone size: once; CDR3 DNA: TGTGCCAGCAGCTTGCCAGGGGGGGATGGCTACACCTTC; CDR3 protein: CASSLPGGDGYTF
D gene: -; V gene: TRBV4-1; J gene: TRBJ2-2; clone size: -; CDR3 DNA: TGCGCCAGCAGCCAAGAGGGGCTTGGGGCGAACACCGGGGAGCTGTTTTTT; CDR3 protein: CASSQEGLGANTGELFF
D gene: -; V gene: TRBV18; J gene: TRBJ1-2; clone size: few; CDR3 DNA: TGTGCCAGCTCACCAGCGGGGAACTATGGCTACACCTTC; CDR3 protein: CASSPAGNYGYTF
D gene: -; V gene: TRBV5-1; J gene: TRBJ1-5; clone size: -; CDR3 DNA: TGCGCCAGCAGCTTGTGGGGGGAAGTAGGTCAGCCCCAGCATTTT; CDR3 protein: CASSLWGEVGQPQHF
D gene: TRBD1; V gene: TRBV10-3; J gene: TRBJ1-2; clone size: -; CDR3 DNA: TGTGCCATCAGCAAGACAGGGGACTATGGCTACACCTTC; CDR3 protein: CAISKTGDYGYTF
D gene: -; V gene: TRBV19; J gene: TRBJ1-5; clone size: -; CDR3 DNA: TGTGCCAGTGGACGGGTACTCAATCAGCCCCAGCATTTT; CDR3 protein: CASGRVLNQPQHF
D gene: TRBD1; V gene: TRBV6-1; J gene: TRBJ1-5; clone size: -; CDR3 DNA: TGTGCCAGCAGTGAAGTGGGGGGGACAGGTTCGCCCCAGCATTTT; CDR3 protein: CASSEVGGTGSPQHF
D gene: -; V gene: TRBV4-1; J gene: TRBJ1-3; clone size: -; CDR3 DNA: TGCGCCAGCAGCCAAGATCTATGGGCGGGGGGAAACACCATATATTTT; CDR3 protein: CASSQDLWAGGNTIYF
D gene: -; V gene: TRBV7-8; J gene: TRBJ1-1; clone size: -; CDR3 DNA: TGTGCCAGCAGCTCCCGACGGCTGGTGAACACTGAAGCTTTCTTT; CDR3 protein: CASSSRRLVNTEAFF
D gene: TRBD2; V gene: TRBV5-8; J gene: TRBJ2-7; clone size: -; CDR3 DNA: TGTGCCAGCAGCTTTTCTTTTCCGGGGGGAGCCTACGAGCAGTACTTC; CDR3 protein: CASSFSFPGGAYEQYF
D gene: -; V gene: TRBV6-9; J gene: TRBJ2-2; clone size: -; CDR3 DNA: TGTGCCAGCAGTTATCAGCCCGGGGAGCTGTTTTTT; CDR3 protein: CASSYQPGELFF
D gene: TRBD1; V gene: TRBV18; J gene: TRBJ1-3; clone size: -; CDR3 DNA: TGTGCCAGCTCACCGGGACAGGGAAAAGGAAACACCATATATTTT; CDR3 protein: CASSPGQGKGNTIYF
D gene: -; V gene: TRBV30; J gene: TRBJ1-6; clone size: -; CDR3 DNA: TGTGCCTGGACCGGTAGTGGTTATAATTCACCCCTCCACTTT; CDR3 protein: CAWTGSGYNSPLHF
D gene: -; V gene: TRBV21-1; J gene: TRBJ1-4; clone size: -; CDR3 DNA: TGTGCCAGCAGCAGGGGGACAGCAACTAATGAAAAACTGTTTTTT; CDR3 protein: CASSRGTATNEKLFF
D gene: -; V gene: TRBV7-9; J gene: TRBJ2-2; clone size: -; CDR3 DNA: TGTGCCAGCAGCTTAGCGGGCTGGACGGAGCTGTTTTTT; CDR3 protein: CASSLAGWTELFF